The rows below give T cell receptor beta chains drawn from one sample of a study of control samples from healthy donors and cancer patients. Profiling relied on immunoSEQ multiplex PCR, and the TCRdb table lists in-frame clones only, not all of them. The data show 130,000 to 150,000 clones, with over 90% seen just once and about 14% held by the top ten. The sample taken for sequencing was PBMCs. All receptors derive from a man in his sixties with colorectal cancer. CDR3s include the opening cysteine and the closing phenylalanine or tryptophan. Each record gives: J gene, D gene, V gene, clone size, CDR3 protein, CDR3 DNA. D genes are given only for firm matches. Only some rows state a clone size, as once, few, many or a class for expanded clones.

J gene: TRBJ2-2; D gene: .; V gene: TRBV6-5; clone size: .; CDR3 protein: CASSYSAGELFF; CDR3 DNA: TGTGCCAGCAGTTATTCGGCCGGGGAGCTGTTTTTT
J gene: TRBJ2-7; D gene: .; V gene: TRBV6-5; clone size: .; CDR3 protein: CASSYQGSSSYEQYF; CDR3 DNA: TGTGCCAGCAGTTACCAGGGATCAAGCTCCTACGAGCAGTACTTC
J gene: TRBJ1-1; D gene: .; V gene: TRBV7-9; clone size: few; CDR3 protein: CASRTSDKLNTEAFF; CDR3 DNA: TGTGCCAGCAGAACCTCGGACAAGTTGAACACTGAAGCTTTCTTT
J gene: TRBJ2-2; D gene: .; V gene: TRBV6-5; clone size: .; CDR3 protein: CASRPDYDTGELFF; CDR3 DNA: TGTGCCAGCAGGCCGGACTACGACACCGGGGAGCTGTTTTTT
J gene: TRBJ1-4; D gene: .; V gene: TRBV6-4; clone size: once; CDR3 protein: CASSEGGDGKLFF; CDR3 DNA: TGTGCCAGCAGTGAGGGAGGTGACGGAAAACTGTTTTTT
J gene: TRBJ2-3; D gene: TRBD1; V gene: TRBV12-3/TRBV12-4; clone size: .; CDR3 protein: CASSTGEDTQYF; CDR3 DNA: TGTGCCAGCAGTACAGGGGAAGATACGCAGTATTTT
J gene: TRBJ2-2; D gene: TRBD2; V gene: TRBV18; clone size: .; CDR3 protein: CASSPRGGWWTGELFF; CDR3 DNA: TGTGCCAGCTCACCACGGGGGGGGTGGTGGACCGGGGAGCTGTTTTTT
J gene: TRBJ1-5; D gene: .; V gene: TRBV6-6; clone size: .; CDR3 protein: CAGSYSSAANQPQHF; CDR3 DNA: TGTGCCGGCAGTTACTCGAGTGCAGCAAATCAGCCCCAGCATTTT
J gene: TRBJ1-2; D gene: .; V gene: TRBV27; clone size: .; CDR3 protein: CASSLMVYGYTF; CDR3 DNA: TGTGCCAGCAGTTTAATGGTCTATGGCTACACCTTC
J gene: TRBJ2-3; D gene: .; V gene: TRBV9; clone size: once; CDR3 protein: CASSVAGSTDTQYF; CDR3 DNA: TGTGCCAGCAGCGTGGCAGGGAGCACAGATACGCAGTATTTT
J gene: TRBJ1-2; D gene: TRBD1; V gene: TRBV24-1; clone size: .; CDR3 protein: CATSDPGTGGRHGYTF; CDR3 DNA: TGTGCCACCAGTGATCCCGGGACAGGGGGTCGCCATGGCTACACCTTC
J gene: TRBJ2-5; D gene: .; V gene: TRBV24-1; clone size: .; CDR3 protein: CATSVEGGETQYF; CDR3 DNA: TGTGCCACCAGTGTCGAGGGTGGAGAGACCCAGTACTTC
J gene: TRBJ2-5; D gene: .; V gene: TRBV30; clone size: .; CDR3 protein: CAWSEQGPMQETQYF; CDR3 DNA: TGTGCCTGGAGCGAACAGGGACCGATGCAAGAGACCCAGTACTTC
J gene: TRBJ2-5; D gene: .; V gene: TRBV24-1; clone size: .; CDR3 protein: CATSGGAEETQYF; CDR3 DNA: TGTGCCACCAGTGGTGGGGCAGAGGAGACCCAGTACTTC
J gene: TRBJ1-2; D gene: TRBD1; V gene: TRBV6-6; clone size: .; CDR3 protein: CASSSSGGVYGYTF; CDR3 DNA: TGTGCCAGCAGCTCCTCAGGGGGCGTGTATGGCTACACCTTC
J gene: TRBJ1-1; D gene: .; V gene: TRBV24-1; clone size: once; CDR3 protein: CATSDLGPSRGSTEAFF; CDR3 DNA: TGTGCCACCAGTGACCTGGGACCGTCCCGGGGGTCGACTGAAGCTTTCTTT
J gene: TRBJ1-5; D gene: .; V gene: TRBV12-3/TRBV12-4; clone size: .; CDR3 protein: CASSRVSNQPQHF; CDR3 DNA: TGTGCCAGCAGCCGGGTTAGCAATCAGCCCCAGCATTTT
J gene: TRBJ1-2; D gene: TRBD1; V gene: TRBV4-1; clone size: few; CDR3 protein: CASSQLGQGKGYGYTF; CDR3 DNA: TGCGCCAGCAGCCAACTGGGACAGGGAAAAGGATATGGCTACACCTTC
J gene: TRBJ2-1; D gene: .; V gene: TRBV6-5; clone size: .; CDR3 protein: CASRPDYRSYNEQFF; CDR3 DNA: TGTGCCAGCAGGCCGGACTACCGCTCCTACAATGAGCAGTTCTTC
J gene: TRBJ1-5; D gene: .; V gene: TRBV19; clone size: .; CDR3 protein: CATTDRPPNQPQHF; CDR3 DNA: TGTGCCACCACAGACAGGCCTCCCAATCAGCCCCAGCATTTT
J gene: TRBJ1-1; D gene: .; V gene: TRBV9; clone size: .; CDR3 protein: CASSLGQRNTEAFF; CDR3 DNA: TGTGCCAGCAGCCTCGGACAGAGGAACACTGAAGCTTTCTTT
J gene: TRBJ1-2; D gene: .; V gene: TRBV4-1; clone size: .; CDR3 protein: CASSRIQGSNYGYTF; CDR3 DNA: TGCGCCAGCAGCCGAATTCAGGGGTCTAACTATGGCTACACCTTC
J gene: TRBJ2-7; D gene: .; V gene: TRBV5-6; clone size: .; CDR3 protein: CASSFRVVGSYEQYF; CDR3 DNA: TGTGCCAGCAGCTTCAGGGTAGTAGGTTCCTACGAGCAGTACTTC
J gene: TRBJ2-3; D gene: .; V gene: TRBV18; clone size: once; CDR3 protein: CASSTGGLGTDTQYF; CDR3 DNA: TGTGCCAGCTCCACCGGCGGCCTAGGCACAGATACGCAGTATTTT
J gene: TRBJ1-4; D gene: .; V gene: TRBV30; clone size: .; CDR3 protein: CAWSPLDANEKLFF; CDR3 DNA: TGTGCCTGGAGTCCACTAGACGCTAATGAAAAACTGTTTTTT
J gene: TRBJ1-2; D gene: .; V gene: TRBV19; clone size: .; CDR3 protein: CASSRSLQPYYGYTF; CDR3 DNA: TGTGCCAGTAGTCGTTCGTTACAGCCGTACTATGGCTACACCTTC
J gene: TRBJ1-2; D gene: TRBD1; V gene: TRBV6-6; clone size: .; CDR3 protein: CASSYRAGGDGYTF; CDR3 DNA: TGTGCCAGCAGTTACCGCGCAGGGGGAGATGGCTACACCTTC
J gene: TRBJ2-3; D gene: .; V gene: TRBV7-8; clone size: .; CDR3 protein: CASSLGPLTDTQYF; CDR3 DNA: TGTGCCAGCAGCTTAGGCCCTCTCACAGATACGCAGTATTTT
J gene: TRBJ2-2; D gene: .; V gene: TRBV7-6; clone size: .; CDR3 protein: CASSSKTGHTNTGELFF; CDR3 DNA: TGTGCCAGCAGCTCCAAGACAGGACATACGAACACCGGGGAGCTGTTTTTT
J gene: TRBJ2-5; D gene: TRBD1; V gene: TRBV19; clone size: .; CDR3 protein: CASSAGGFETQYF; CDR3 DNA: TGTGCCAGTTCCGCAGGGGGTTTCGAGACCCAGTACTTC
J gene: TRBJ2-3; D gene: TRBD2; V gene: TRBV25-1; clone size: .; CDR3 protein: CASSASGVSSQDTQYF; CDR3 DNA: TGTGCCAGCAGTGCGAGCGGGGTGAGCTCACAGGATACGCAGTATTTT
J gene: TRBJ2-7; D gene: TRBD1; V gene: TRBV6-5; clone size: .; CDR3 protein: CASSSPGTGSYEQYF; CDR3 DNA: TGTGCCAGCAGTTCTCCCGGGACAGGGTCCTACGAGCAGTACTTC
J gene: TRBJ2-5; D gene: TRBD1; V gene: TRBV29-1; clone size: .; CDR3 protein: CSVWTGKDQYF; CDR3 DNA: TGCAGCGTTTGGACAGGGAAGGACCAGTACTTC
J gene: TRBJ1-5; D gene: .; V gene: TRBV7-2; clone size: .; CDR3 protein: CASSQGGGQPQHF; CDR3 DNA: TGTGCCAGCAGCCAAGGTGGTGGTCAGCCCCAGCATTTT
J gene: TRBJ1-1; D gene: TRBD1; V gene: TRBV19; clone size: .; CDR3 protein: CASSQTGSQPTEAFF; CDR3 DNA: TGTGCCAGTAGTCAGACAGGGTCCCAGCCGACTGAAGCTTTCTTT
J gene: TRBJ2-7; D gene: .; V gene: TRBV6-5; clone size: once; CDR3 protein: CASSYSFGGTPYEQYF; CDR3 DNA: TGTGCCAGCAGTTATTCGTTTGGCGGTACCCCCTACGAGCAGTACTTC
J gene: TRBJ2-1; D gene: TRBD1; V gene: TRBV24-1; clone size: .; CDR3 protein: CATSEAGGINEQFF; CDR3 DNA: TGTGCCACCAGTGAGGCAGGGGGTATAAATGAGCAGTTCTTC
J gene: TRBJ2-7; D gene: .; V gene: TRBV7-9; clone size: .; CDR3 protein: CASSLGTTGIMSYEQYF; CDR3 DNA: TGTGCCAGCAGCTTAGGGACAACAGGGATTATGTCCTACGAGCAGTACTTC
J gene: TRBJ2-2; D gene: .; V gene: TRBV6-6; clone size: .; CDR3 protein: CASKAENTGELFF; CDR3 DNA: TGTGCCAGCAAGGCGGAGAACACCGGGGAGCTGTTTTTT
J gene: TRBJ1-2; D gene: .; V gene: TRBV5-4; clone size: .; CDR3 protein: CASSKDTPYGYTF; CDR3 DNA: TGTGCCAGCAGCAAGGACACCCCGTATGGCTACACCTTC
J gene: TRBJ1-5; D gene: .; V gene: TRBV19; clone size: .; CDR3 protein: CASSTLAGYSNQPQHF; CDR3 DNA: TGTGCCAGTAGCACCCTCGCGGGTTATAGCAATCAGCCCCAGCATTTT
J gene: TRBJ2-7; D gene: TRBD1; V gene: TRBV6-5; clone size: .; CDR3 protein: CASFGRDSYEQYF; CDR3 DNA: TGTGCCAGCTTTGGCCGGGACAGCTACGAGCAGTACTTC
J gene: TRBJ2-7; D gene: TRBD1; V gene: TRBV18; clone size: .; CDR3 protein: CASSPRQGAVYEQYF; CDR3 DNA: TGTGCCAGCTCACCAAGACAGGGGGCGGTCTACGAGCAGTACTTC
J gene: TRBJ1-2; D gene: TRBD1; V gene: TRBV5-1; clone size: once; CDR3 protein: CASSLGGQAVYGYTF; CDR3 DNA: TGCGCCAGCAGCTTGGGAGGACAGGCTGTCTATGGCTACACCTTC
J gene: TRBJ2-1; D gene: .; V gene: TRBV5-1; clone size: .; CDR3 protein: CASSLNSNNEQFF; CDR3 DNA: TGCGCCAGCAGCTTGAACAGTAACAATGAGCAGTTCTTC
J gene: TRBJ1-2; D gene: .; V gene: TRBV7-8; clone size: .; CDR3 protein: CASSLDQGKGAGYTF; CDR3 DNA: TGTGCCAGCAGCTTGGACCAGGGAAAAGGGGCTGGCTACACCTTC
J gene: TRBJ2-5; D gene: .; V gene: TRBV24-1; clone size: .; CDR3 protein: CATSGDGWETQYF; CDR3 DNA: TGTGCCACCTCCGGGGATGGGTGGGAGACCCAGTACTTC